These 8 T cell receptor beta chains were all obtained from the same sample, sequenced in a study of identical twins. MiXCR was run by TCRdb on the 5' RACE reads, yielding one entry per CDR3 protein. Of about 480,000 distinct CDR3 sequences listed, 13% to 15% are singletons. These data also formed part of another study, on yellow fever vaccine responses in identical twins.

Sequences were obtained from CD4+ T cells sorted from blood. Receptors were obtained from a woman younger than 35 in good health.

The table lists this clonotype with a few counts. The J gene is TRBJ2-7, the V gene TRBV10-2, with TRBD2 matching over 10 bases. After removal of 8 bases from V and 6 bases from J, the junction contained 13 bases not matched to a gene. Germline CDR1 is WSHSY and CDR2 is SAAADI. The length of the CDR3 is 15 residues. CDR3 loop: CASSQPGLAFGEQYF. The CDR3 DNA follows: TGCGCCAGCTCCCAACCGGGACTAGCGTTCGGCGAGCAGTACTTC.

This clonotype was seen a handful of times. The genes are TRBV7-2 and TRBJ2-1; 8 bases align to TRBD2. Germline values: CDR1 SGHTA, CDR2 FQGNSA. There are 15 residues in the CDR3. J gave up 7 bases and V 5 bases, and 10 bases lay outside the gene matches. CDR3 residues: CASSRDGGAGNEQFF. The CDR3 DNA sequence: TGTGCCAGCAGCCGAGACGGGGGGGCGGGAAATGAGCAGTTCTTC.

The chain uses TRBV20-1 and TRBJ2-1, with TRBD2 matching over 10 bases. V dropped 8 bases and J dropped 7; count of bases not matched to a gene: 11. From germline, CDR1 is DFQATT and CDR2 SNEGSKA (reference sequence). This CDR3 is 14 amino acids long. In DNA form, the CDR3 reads TGCAGTCCTCAGCGGGAGGGTAGTGTGAATGAGCAGTTCTTC. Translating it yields CSPQREGSVNEQFF.

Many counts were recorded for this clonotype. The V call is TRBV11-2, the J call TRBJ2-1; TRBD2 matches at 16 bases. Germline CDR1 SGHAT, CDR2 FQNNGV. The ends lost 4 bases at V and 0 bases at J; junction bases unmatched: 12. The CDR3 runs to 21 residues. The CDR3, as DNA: TGTGCCAGCAGCTATAGATGGTCGGGACTAGCGGGGGGGAGCTCCTACAATGAGCAGTTCTTC. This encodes CASSYRWSGLAGGSSYNEQFF.

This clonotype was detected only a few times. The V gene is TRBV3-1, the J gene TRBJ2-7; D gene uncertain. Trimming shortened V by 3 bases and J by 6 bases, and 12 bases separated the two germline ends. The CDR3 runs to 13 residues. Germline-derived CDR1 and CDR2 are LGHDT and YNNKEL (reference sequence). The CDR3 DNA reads TGTGCCAGCAGCCACAGATTCGGTTTCGAGCAGTACTTC. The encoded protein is CASSHRFGFEQYF.

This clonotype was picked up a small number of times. Here the CDR3 reads CASSLGQLKTQYF. CDR3 nucleotides: TGTGCCAGCAGCTTAGGGCAGTTGAAGACCCAGTACTTC. The chain uses TRBV11-1 and TRBJ2-5; D ambiguous. Trimming took 1 base from V and 6 from J, leaving 9 bases between them. Germline CDR1 reads SGHAT; CDR2 reads FQDESV (reference sequence). This CDR3 has 13 residues.

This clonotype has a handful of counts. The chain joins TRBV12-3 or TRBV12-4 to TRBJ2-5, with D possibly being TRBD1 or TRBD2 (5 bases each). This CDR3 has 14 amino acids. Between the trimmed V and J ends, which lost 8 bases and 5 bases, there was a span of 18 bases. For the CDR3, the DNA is TGTGCCAGCGGCGAGCCGGGGCCGGGGGAGACCCAGTACTTC. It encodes CASGEPGPGETQYF.

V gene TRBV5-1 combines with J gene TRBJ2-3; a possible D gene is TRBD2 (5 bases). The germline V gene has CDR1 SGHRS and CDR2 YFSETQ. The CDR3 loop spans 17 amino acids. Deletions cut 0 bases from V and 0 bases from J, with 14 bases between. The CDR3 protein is CASSLAKGVPSTDTQYF. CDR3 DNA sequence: TGCGCCAGCAGCTTGGCCAAGGGAGTTCCTAGCACAGATACGCAGTATTTT.